The following is a TCR beta chain sequence with its context. Antigen: not known. This specimen belongs to a study of response to subunit inactivated influenza vaccine. Findings and limits, study-wide: Seasonal influenza vaccination, on each occasion, was suggested by the authors to recruit few new T cells.

The CDR3 extends over 14 amino acids. J gave up 3 bases and V 6 bases, and 5 bases lay outside the gene matches. Germline CDR1 SGHRS, CDR2 YFSETQ. One entry per CDR3 protein results from TCRdb running MiXCR on the RT-PCR reads. The data show 650,000 to 800,000 distinct CDR3 sequences, roughly 14% seen once. This receptor was identified in a man aged 45-65 years who received an inactivated influenza vaccine. The chain uses TRBV5-1 and TRBJ1-2, with 10 positions matching TRBD1. The starting material was PBMCs from blood, obtained around two weeks before vaccination. For the CDR3, the DNA is TGCGCCAGCACATCCGGGACAGGGGACTATGGCTACACCTTC. Protein: CASTSGTGDYGYTF.